The rows below give T cell receptor beta chains drawn from one sample of a study of cytomegalovirus exposure and HLA in healthy donors. The data were produced by immunoSEQ multiplex PCR, yet TCRdb's version contains in-frame clones alone and is incomplete. The table records roughly 200,000 clones, about 81% of them present only once. The sequenced material came from PBMCs. The receptors stem from a woman aged 25-40 years in good health and CMV-seronegative. Each CDR3 is given with its conserved first and last residue. The D gene is left open where the match is weak. Clone size is given for some rows only: seen once, a few or many times, or a class if the clone is expanded.

CDR3: CASSQDSASRETQYF
DNA: TGCGCCAGCAGCCAAGACTCCGCCTCCCGGGAGACCCAGTACTTC
V: TRBV4-1
size: NA
D: NA
J: TRBJ2-5

CDR3: CASSPDFQGQAVF
DNA: TGTGCCAGCAGTCCGGACTTCCAGGGACAGGCGGTTTTT
V: TRBV27
size: NA
D: TRBD1
J: TRBJ1-4

CDR3: CASSYPGALEQYF
DNA: TGTGCCAGCAGTTACCCCGGTGCGCTCGAGCAGTACTTC
V: TRBV6-6
size: NA
D: NA
J: TRBJ2-7

CDR3: CASSPPGQPFSGANVLTF
DNA: TGTGCCAGCAGCCCCCCGGGACAGCCCTTCTCTGGGGCCAACGTCCTGACTTTC
V: TRBV5-4
size: NA
D: TRBD1
J: TRBJ2-6

CDR3: CASSWGTGKYEQYF
DNA: TGCGCCAGCAGCTGGGGGACAGGGAAATACGAGCAGTACTTC
V: TRBV5-1
size: NA
D: TRBD1
J: TRBJ2-7

CDR3: CASRPGTGSLNTEAFF
DNA: TGCGCCAGCAGACCCGGGACAGGCTCTTTGAACACTGAAGCTTTCTTT
V: TRBV5-1
size: NA
D: TRBD1
J: TRBJ1-1

CDR3: CASSLETTYGYTF
DNA: TGCGCCAGCAGCTTGGAGACAACCTATGGCTACACCTTC
V: TRBV5-1
size: NA
D: NA
J: TRBJ1-2

CDR3: CASSIGPGEYGYTF
DNA: TGTGCCAGTAGTATAGGCCCAGGGGAGTATGGCTACACCTTC
V: TRBV19
size: once
D: NA
J: TRBJ1-2

CDR3: CASSQDYGYTF
DNA: TGTGCCAGCAGCCAGGACTATGGCTACACCTTC
V: TRBV6-6
size: NA
D: NA
J: TRBJ1-2

CDR3: CASRKTGGAEAFF
DNA: TGCGCCAGCAGGAAGACAGGGGGGGCTGAAGCTTTCTTT
V: TRBV5-1
size: NA
D: TRBD1
J: TRBJ1-1

CDR3: CACTLAGVGEQYF
DNA: TGTGCCTGTACCTTGGCGGGAGTAGGCGAGCAGTACTTC
V: TRBV30
size: once
D: TRBD2
J: TRBJ2-7

CDR3: CASTRTHAGENTGELFF
DNA: TGTGCCAGCACTAGGACTCACGCGGGGGAGAACACCGGGGAGCTGTTTTTT
V: TRBV25-1
size: once
D: TRBD2
J: TRBJ2-2